These 25 T cell receptor beta chains were all obtained from the same sample, sequenced in a study of beta chain features in type 1 diabetes. The whole isolated RNA underwent reverse transcription, so sequencing captured expressed TCRB transcripts. The repertoire was sequenced with immunoSEQ multiplex PCR; TCRdb's copy has only in-frame clones and lacks some. There are about 250,000 clones in the sample; around 14% occur only once, and more than 0.02% lies in the top ten. Specimen: naive CD4+ T cells from blood. The receptors stem from a middle-aged woman in good health.

The rearrangement links TRBV2 to TRBJ2-7; D may be TRBD2 (6 bases). CDR1 is SNHLY and CDR2 is FYNNEI in the germline V gene. V was pared by 5 bases and J by 0 bases, with 11 bases between. This CDR3 comprises 14 residues. As DNA, the CDR3 is TGTGCCAGCAGTATTCGGAGGGTCTCCTACGAGCAGTACTTC. Protein sequence: CASSIRRVSYEQYF.

This clone has more than one count but fewer than ten. Distinct nucleotide sequences in the sample also encode this CDR3. This chain connects TRBV5-8 to TRBJ2-3; 10 positions agree with TRBD1. With 4 bases clipped from V and 4 bases from J, the junction kept 6 bases outside the gene matches. Germline CDR1 reads SGHTS; CDR2 reads YDEGEE. The CDR3 length is 15 residues. The CDR3 here is CASSLGQGSPDTQYF. DNA for the CDR3: TGTGCCAGCAGCCTGGGACAGGGGAGTCCAGATACGCAGTATTTT.

The chain combines TRBV7-9 with TRBJ2-7; maybe TRBD2 (7 bases). This CDR3 comprises 16 residues. Germline-derived CDR1 and CDR2 are SEHNR and FQNEAQ (reference sequence). Between the trimmed V and J ends, which lost 7 bases and 2 bases, there was a span of 21 bases. The DNA for the CDR3 is TGTGCCAGCACCCCTGGTCTCGAGGGGGGGGCCTACGAGCAGTACTTC. This sequence encodes CASTPGLEGGAYEQYF.

This clone came up a few times. The chain employs TRBV2 and TRBJ2-1; D gene uncertain. The V and J ends lost 8 bases and 8 bases respectively, with 10 bases between them. Germline V gene lookup returns CDR1 SNHLY and CDR2 FYNNEI. This CDR3 has 11 residues. Here the CDR3 reads CASPGTYEQFF. The CDR3 coding sequence is TGTGCCAGCCCCGGTACGTATGAGCAGTTCTTC.

This clone was seen more than once but under ten times. The rearrangement joins TRBV4-1 to TRBJ2-3; 14 bases line up with TRBD2. The CDR3 totals 17 residues. Trimming cost V 7 bases and J 2 bases; bases outside gene matches: 8. CDR1 MGHRA and CDR2 YSYEKL come from the germline V gene. CDR3 DNA sequence: TGCGCCAGCACCGTGGGACTAGCGGGGGTTTACACAGATACGCAGTATTTT. Its protein is CASTVGLAGVYTDTQYF.

J is TRBJ1-2 and V is TRBV7-9, with D unclear. The CDR3 loop spans 12 amino acids. Germline CDR1 and CDR2: SEHNR and FQNEAQ (reference sequence). Trimming took off 2 bases at V and 8 bases at J, with 9 bases between the two ends. CDR3 coding DNA: TGTGCCAGCAGCTTATTAGTCACCGGCTACACCTTC. Protein sequence: CASSLLVTGYTF. Complete variable domain (other parts from reference TRBV7-9 and TRBJ1-2): DTGVSQNPRHKITKRGQNVTFRCDPISEHNRLYWYRQTLGQGPEFLTYFQNEAQLEKSRLLSDRFSAERPKGSFSTLEIQRTEQGDSAMYLCASSLLVTGYTFGSGTRLTVV.

This clone appeared a few times. The chain uses TRBV19 and TRBJ2-5; 7 bases fit TRBD2. Germline CDR1 and CDR2: LNHDA and SQIVND (reference sequence). V trimming: 2 bases; J trimming: 7 bases; junction bases outside the gene matches: 10. The CDR3 is 15 residues long. The CDR3 loop is CASSITGTTRGTQYF. The DNA of the CDR3 is TGTGCCAGTAGTATAACCGGGACTACCCGGGGGACCCAGTACTTC. Drawing the rest from reference TRBV19 and TRBJ2-5, the complete variable domain is DGGITQSPKYLFRKEGQNVTLSCEQNLNHDAMYWYRQDPGQGLRLIYYSQIVNDFQKGDIAEGYSVSREKKESFPLTVTSAQKNPTAFYLCASSITGTTRGTQYFGPGTRLLVL.

This clone was counted a few times. CDR3 bases: TGTGCCAGCAGCAAAGACAGGGTGGACGGCTACACCTTC. As protein: CASSKDRVDGYTF. V gene TRBV7-6 combines with J gene TRBJ1-2, with TRBD1 matching 7 bases. Germline CDR1 reads SGHVS; CDR2 reads FNYEAQ. CDR3 length: 13 residues. Trimming at V came to 5 bases and at J to 8 bases, leaving 8 bases not matched to a gene. Combining the CDR3 with reference TRBV7-6 and TRBJ1-2 gives the whole variable domain GAGVSQSPRYKVTKRGQDVALRCDPISGHVSLYWYRQALGQGPEFLTYFNYEAQQDKSGLPNDRFSAERPEGSISTLTIQRTEQRDSAMYRCASSKDRVDGYTFGSGTRLTVV.

The gene calls are TRBV7-2 and TRBJ1-2; TRBD1 might be the D (5 bases). V was trimmed by 2 bases and J by 7 bases, leaving 8 bases between them. This CDR3 has 12 amino acids. Germline CDR1 and CDR2: SGHTA and FQGNSA. The CDR3, as DNA: TGTGCCAGCAGCTTACAGGGCTCTGGCTACACCTTC. Its translation: CASSLQGSGYTF.

The rearrangement joins TRBV7-2 to TRBJ1-2; D is uncertain. This CDR3 contains 15 residues. CDR1 is SGHTA and CDR2 is FQGNSA in the germline V gene. V lost 2 bases and J lost 6, with 16 bases in between. This CDR3 reads CASSLYSVEIHGYTF. In nucleotides, the CDR3 is TGTGCCAGCAGCTTATATAGCGTCGAAATTCATGGCTACACCTTC.

This clone was observed a handful of times. The V gene is TRBV5-1, the J gene TRBJ1-4; D gene uncertain. Trimming removed 0 bases at V and 3 bases at J, with 6 bases between. Looked up from germline, CDR1 is SGHRS and CDR2 is YFSETQ. The CDR3 covers 14 residues. CDR3 sequence reads: CASSLEGANEKLFF. The CDR3 DNA sequence: TGCGCCAGCAGCTTGGAGGGAGCTAATGAAAAACTGTTTTTT.

This chain joins TRBV7-6 and TRBJ2-7; D is possibly TRBD1 (5 bases). Germline CDR1 is SGHVS and CDR2 is FNYEAQ. V was pared by 1 base and J by 1 base, with 8 bases between. This CDR3 is 14 amino acids long. The chain's CDR3 is CASSLDQGSYEQYF. CDR3 bases: TGTGCCAGCAGCTTAGATCAGGGTTCCTACGAGCAGTACTTC. The full variable domain, rest sourced from reference TRBV7-6 and TRBJ2-7, is GAGVSQSPRYKVTKRGQDVALRCDPISGHVSLYWYRQALGQGPEFLTYFNYEAQQDKSGLPNDRFSAERPEGSISTLTIQRTEQRDSAMYRCASSLDQGSYEQYFGPGTRLTVT.

V usage is TRBV4-1 and J usage is TRBJ2-4; a possible D gene is TRBD1 (6 bases). CDR1 is MGHRA and CDR2 is YSYEKL in the germline V gene. The CDR3 is made up of 17 amino acids. Trimming removed 1 base from V and 2 bases from J, with 15 bases in between. The CDR3 DNA follows: TGCGCCAGCAGCCAAGCAGGGTCGGGACACACCAAAAACATTCAGTACTTC. Its translation is CASSQAGSGHTKNIQYF.

This clone was seen just once. The chain joins TRBV6-5 to TRBJ2-3, with unresolved D. The V gene's germline CDR1 is MNHEY and CDR2 SVGAGI. V was cut by 0 bases and J by 0 bases, with 4 bases left in between. The CDR3 length is 14 residues. CDR3 loop: CASSYSTSTDTQYF. CDR3 bases: TGTGCCAGCAGTTACTCGACTAGCACAGATACGCAGTATTTT.

The J gene is TRBJ2-2, the V gene TRBV6-5; D is ambiguous. The CDR3 length is 13 residues. The germline gives CDR1 MNHEY, CDR2 SVGAGI. V lost 7 bases and J 6 bases, leaving 12 bases between the germline ends. Written as DNA, the CDR3 is TGTGCCAGCACTCTACTCGTTCCCGGGGAGCTGTTTTTT. Amino acids: CASTLLVPGELFF.

This clone was seen a single time. The gene calls are TRBV7-6 and TRBJ1-4; 9 nucleotides match TRBD1. J gave up 4 bases and V 6 bases, and 3 bases lay outside the gene matches. The CDR3 totals 14 residues. Germline-derived CDR1 and CDR2 are SGHVS and FNYEAQ. The DNA for the CDR3 is TGTGCCAGCAGGAAGACAGGGGGTAATGAAAAACTGTTTTTT. The encoded protein is CASRKTGGNEKLFF.

The gene calls are TRBV6-5 and TRBJ2-5; possibly TRBD2 for D (6 bases). Germline lookup yields CDR1 MNHEY and CDR2 SVGAGI. This CDR3 is 15 amino acids long. The V end was cut by 2 bases, the J end by 0 bases, with 10 bases between. CDR3 loop: CASSYGTWYQETQYF. In nucleotides, the CDR3 is TGTGCCAGCAGTTACGGGACTTGGTACCAAGAGACCCAGTACTTC.

This clone was found a few times. V gene TRBV11-3 combines with J gene TRBJ1-5, with unresolved D. From germline, CDR1 is SGHNT and CDR2 YENEEA. V lost 5 bases to trimming and J lost 2 bases, with 7 bases between them. The CDR3 contains 13 residues. The CDR3 DNA reads as TGTGCCAGCAGCCTAAGCTGCAATCAGCCCCAGCATTTT. It codes for CASSLSCNQPQHF.

This clone was found a few times. The J gene is TRBJ1-2, the V gene TRBV4-3; unclear D gene. CDR3 length equals 15 residues. CDR1 and CDR2 (germline): LGHNA, YSLEER. Deletions cut 2 bases from V and 4 bases from J, with 14 bases between. The CDR3 protein is CASSQIASRGYGYTF. The CDR3 coding sequence is TGCGCCAGCAGCCAAATCGCGTCACGAGGCTATGGCTACACCTTC.

A few counts support this clone. The chain employs TRBV5-1 and TRBJ2-5, with a weak D call TRBD1 (5 bases). The last part of the DNA fits TRBJ2-7 better; the J call may be wrong. Germline values: CDR1 SGHRS, CDR2 YFSETQ. CDR3 length: 13 residues. CDR3 loop: CASSLSAGNEQYF. The CDR3 DNA is TGCGCCAGCAGCTTGAGTGCAGGGAACGAGCAGTACTTC.

This clone has only a few counts. The CDR3: CASREAGAAGYTF. In DNA, the CDR3 is TGTGCCAGCAGGGAGGCGGGGGCCGCCGGCTACACCTTC. The rearrangement uses TRBV2 and TRBJ1-2; maybe TRBD1 (6 bases). This CDR3 has 13 amino acids. V gave up 6 bases and J gave up 8 bases, with 16 bases separating them. Germline V CDR1 and CDR2: SNHLY, FYNNEI.

The chain uses TRBV5-1 and TRBJ2-3; 7 bases map to TRBD1. The CDR3 is made up of 15 amino acids. Germline V gene lookup returns CDR1 SGHRS and CDR2 YFSETQ. The V and J ends lost 0 bases and 4 bases, in that order; junction bases with no gene match: 5. CDR3 nucleotides: TGCGCCAGCAGCTTGGACCTTACAGGGGCAGATACGCAGTATTTT. Translation gives CASSLDLTGADTQYF.

This chain uses TRBV5-1 with TRBJ2-5; 7 nucleotides line up with TRBD2. This CDR3 is built from 16 residues. Germline trimming cut 0 bases from V and 1 base from J; bases unmatched to any gene: 6. Germline CDR1 SGHRS, CDR2 YFSETQ. The CDR3 nucleotides read TGCGCCAGCAGCTTGGACCCAGCGGGGTTCCAAGAGACCCAGTACTTC. The encoded protein is CASSLDPAGFQETQYF.

The sample holds a few counts of this clone. The rearrangement joins TRBV7-9 to TRBJ1-2; 10 nucleotides align to TRBD1. The CDR3 spans 16 residues. The V segment lost 0 bases and the J segment 4 bases; nucleotides outside the gene matches: 5. The germline gives CDR1 SEHNR, CDR2 FQNEAQ (reference sequence). The CDR3 nucleotides read TGTGCCAGCAGCTTAGCCGGACAGGGGGATCGCTATGGCTACACCTTC. It yields the protein CASSLAGQGDRYGYTF.

This chain connects TRBV6-5 to TRBJ1-6; D possibly corresponds to TRBD1 (6 bases). CDR1 MNHEY and CDR2 SVGAGI come from the germline V gene. Trimming left V 7 bases short and J 3 bases short, with 7 bases between. The CDR3 spans 13 residues. CDR3 region: CASNRVYNSPLHF. DNA of the CDR3: TGTGCCAGCAACAGGGTCTATAATTCACCCCTCCACTTT.